The rows below give T cell receptor beta chains drawn from one sample of a study of T-cell reconstitution after alpha-beta-depleted transplantation in children. One entry per CDR3 protein results from TCRdb running MiXCR on the PCR reads. The data contain more than 60,000 distinct CDR3 sequences, 6% to 8.5% of them singletons. The sequenced sample was PBMCs from the stem cell graft donor, obtained from the stem cell graft. The receptors come from a human donor who donated a stem cell graft to a child with acute lymphoblastic leukemia. Both conserved end residues are part of each CDR3. The D gene is left open where the match is weak. Rows give clone size only sometimes, using once, few, many, or a class for an expanded clone.

>NA|many|TRBV7-2|TRBJ2-5
TGTGCCAGCAGCTCCCGGGACTCGGAGACCCAGTACTTC
CASSSRDSETQYF
>TRBD1|few|TRBV2|TRBJ2-1
TGTGCCAGCAGCTCCGGGACAGGGGGCTCGTTCGGGTACAATGAGCAGTTCTTC
CASSSGTGGSFGYNEQFF
>NA|many|TRBV29-1|TRBJ1-2
TGCAGCGTTGAAGAGGGCTATGGCTACACCTTC
CSVEEGYGYTF
>TRBD1|NA|TRBV13|TRBJ2-7
TGTGCCAGCAGCACCAGCAGGACAGGCAACTACGAGCAGTACTTC
CASSTSRTGNYEQYF
>NA|few|TRBV27|TRBJ2-1
TGTGCCAGCAGCCCACTATTACTAGCTGGAGGGAATGAGCAGTTCTTC
CASSPLLLAGGNEQFF
>TRBD2|NA|TRBV20-1|TRBJ2-3
TGCAGTGCTACAGAGCGGGGGGGCCGGACAGATACGCAGTATTTT
CSATERGGRTDTQYF
>NA|many|TRBV5-1|TRBJ1-5
TGCGCCAGCAGCTTGGTCGGGGGCGGGCAGCCCCAGCATTTT
CASSLVGGGQPQHF
>TRBD1|many|TRBV10-2|TRBJ2-3
TGCGCCAGCCATCCCACGGGACAGGGATATGATACGCAGTATTTT
CASHPTGQGYDTQYF
>TRBD2|many|TRBV5-1|TRBJ2-1
TGCGCCAGCTCCATACTAGCGGGAGGGCCAAATGAGCAGTTCTTC
CASSILAGGPNEQFF
>TRBD2|many|TRBV6-5|TRBJ2-1
TGTGCCAGCAGTTACTCAGTAGCGGGGGGCCTATGGGATGAGCAGTTCTTC
CASSYSVAGGLWDEQFF
>NA|many|TRBV7-9|TRBJ1-5
TGTGCCAGCAGCTTAGTTGGGGTTGGACAGCCCCAGCATTTT
CASSLVGVGQPQHF
>NA|many|TRBV7-8|TRBJ2-7
TGTGCCAGCAGCGCAGCAGTGGCAGGGAGCTACGAGCAGTACTTC
CASSAAVAGSYEQYF